This TCR beta chain was profiled in a study of T cell repertoires in cytomegalovirus infection. TCRdb independently ran MiXCR on the reads; one entry per CDR3 protein. Among about 770,000 distinct CDR3 sequences listed, almost 30% were seen once. Germline V gene sequence: CDR1 MDHEN, CDR2 SYDVKM. The ends were cut back, 3 bases at V and 3 bases at J, with 17 bases in the middle. This CDR3 spans 16 amino acids. As regards this clonotype: Its antigen is currently unknown.

The receptor was isolated from a human donor in good health (CMV status not recorded). Some clones in this sample may be carry-over from other donors' samples. V and J are TRBV28 and TRBJ1-1; a weak D match, TRBD1 (5 bases). Source: cultured CD8+ T cells from PBMCs, taken from culture after CMV antigen stimulation. The CDR3 reads CASSFRTGTDDTEAFF. The CDR3, as DNA: TGTGCCAGCAGTTTTCGGACCGGGACCGACGACACTGAAGCTTTCTTT.